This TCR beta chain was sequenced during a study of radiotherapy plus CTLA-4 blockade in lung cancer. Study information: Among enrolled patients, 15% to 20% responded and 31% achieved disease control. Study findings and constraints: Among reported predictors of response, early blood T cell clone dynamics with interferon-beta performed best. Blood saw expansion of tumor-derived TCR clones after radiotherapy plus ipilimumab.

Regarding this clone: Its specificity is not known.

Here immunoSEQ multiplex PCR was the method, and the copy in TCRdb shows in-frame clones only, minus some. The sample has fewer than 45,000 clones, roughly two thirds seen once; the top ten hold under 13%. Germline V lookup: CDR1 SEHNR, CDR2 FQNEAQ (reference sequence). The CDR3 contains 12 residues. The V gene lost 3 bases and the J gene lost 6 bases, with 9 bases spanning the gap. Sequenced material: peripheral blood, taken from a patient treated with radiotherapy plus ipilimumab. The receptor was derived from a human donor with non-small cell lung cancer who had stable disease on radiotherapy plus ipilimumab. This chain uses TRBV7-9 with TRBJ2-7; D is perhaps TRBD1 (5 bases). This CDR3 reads CASSFREPEQYF. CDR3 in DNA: TGTGCCAGCAGCTTCAGGGAACCCGAGCAGTACTTC.